A single T cell receptor (beta chain) is shown here with its context. Its target is unknown. This CDR3 has 13 amino acids. V dropped 7 bases and J dropped 8 bases, with 15 bases sitting between them. CDR1 is SNHLY, CDR2 FYNNEI, per germline. The table came from immunoSEQ multiplex PCR; TCRdb's copy has only in-frame clones and leaves some out. The sample includes 95,000 to 130,000 clones, around 94% of them seen just once. The data originate from a study of siplizumab effects on memory and regulatory T cells. The study, taken as a whole, reports: Suppressive activity of Tregs proliferating in siplizumab cultures remained unconfirmed.

The rearrangement uses TRBV2 and TRBJ2-1; D is unclear. The clonotype comes from a human donor in good health. Sequencing was carried out using non-Treg CD4+ T cells sorted from blood. In DNA form, the CDR3 reads TGTGCCAGCAAGGTTAGCTGGCCCGATGAGCAGTTCTTC. Translating gives CASKVSWPDEQFF.